This TCR beta chain is drawn from a study of shared clonotypes between healthy human individuals. Study findings and constraints: Relative to their counterparts shared across all four donors, non-shared clonotypes exhibited diminished generation probabilities. A handful of donors shared around 5.2% of their naive CD4 clonotypes.

Details on this clone: Antigen: not known. Other DNA sequences from this sample encode an identical CDR3 as well.

Authors' methods: ImmunoSEQ gave junction-only sequences without quality scores, so filtering differed. The data were produced by immunoSEQ multiplex PCR, yet TCRdb's version contains in-frame clones alone and is incomplete. D and trimming come from the DNA, and the V and J calls and clone size come from that table. This sample carries under 2,500,000 clones, about 94% of them seen once, and the ten largest clones take approximately 0.13%. CDR1 and CDR2 (germline): LNHDA, SQIVND (reference sequence). Trimming cost V 1 base and J 2 bases; bases outside gene matches: 2. The CDR3 is 15 residues long. The sequence was collected from a man aged 18 to 29 in good health. V usage is TRBV19 and J usage is TRBJ1-2; 9 bases map to TRBD1. The sequencing sample was made of naive CD4+ T cells sorted from blood. Subset specified: CD45RA+ positively selected. DNA of the CDR3: TGTGCCAGTAGTATAGGCGGACAGGGGAACTATGGCTACACCTTC. This gives the protein CASSIGGQGNYGYTF.